What follows are 20 T cell receptor beta chains derived from one specimen sequenced in a study of identical twins. TCRdb called the 5' RACE reads again in MiXCR, with one record for every CDR3 protein. The repertoire holds some 1,600,000 distinct CDR3 sequences, with roughly a third as singletons. The sequencing sample was made of cord blood. These receptors all come from a newborn girl in good health.

This clonotype was detected only once. The chain joins TRBV9 to TRBJ2-7; 14 bases are a match to TRBD2. CDR3 length: 16 amino acids. V shed 4 bases, J shed 7 bases, and the junction held 10 bases outside the gene matches. Per the germline V gene, CDR1 is SGDLS and CDR2 is YYNGEE. The CDR3 spells CASSTRTSGRFNEQYF. The CDR3 DNA reads TGTGCCAGCAGCACCCGGACTAGCGGGAGGTTCAATGAGCAGTACTTC.

Of note for this clonotype: A much more abundant neighbour one base away suggests this may be a read error. V is TRBV6-5 and J is TRBJ2-7; D call uncertain. The V end lost 3 bases, the J end lost 2 bases, and 14 bases lay between the germline ends. The germline gives CDR1 MNHEY, CDR2 SVGAGI. The CDR3 spans 15 residues. As DNA, the CDR3 is TGTGCCAGCAGTTATGGCTTCCGGGCCCCCTACGAGCAGTACTTC. Its translation is CASSYGFRAPYEQYF.

To note about this clonotype: One end of the junction fails to match germline, which may point to a read error. This chain uses TRBV20-1 with TRBJ2-5; 8 bases match TRBD2. The CDR3 length is 15 residues. Germline V gene data show CDR1 as DFQATT and CDR2 as SNEGSKA (reference sequence). The CDR3 loop is CSARSTSGLQESQYF. The CDR3 region has the DNA TGCAGTGCTAGAAGCACTAGCGGACTACAAGAGTCCCAGTACTTC.

This clonotype was observed a handful of times. This chain joins TRBV14 and TRBJ2-5, with D perhaps matching TRBD1 (5 bases). The CDR3 covers 17 residues. Germline V gene lookup returns CDR1 SGHDN and CDR2 FVKESK. The ends were cut back, 0 bases at V and 1 base at J, with 15 bases in the middle. The CDR3 DNA sequence: TGTGCCAGCAGCCAAGATTGGGGCCTACCCGGCCAAGAGACCCAGTACTTC. Translating gives CASSQDWGLPGQETQYF.

This chain links TRBV24-1 with TRBJ1-1; unclear D gene. V was clipped by 4 bases and J by 2 bases, with 22 bases between them. This CDR3 comprises 18 residues. Germline CDR1 is KGHDR and CDR2 is SFDVKD. CDR3 DNA: TGTGCCACCAGTGACCGGCCTCGGGAGGTAAAAGACAACACTGAAGCTTTCTTT. It specifies CATSDRPREVKDNTEAFF.

This clonotype was observed a few times. The rearrangement joins TRBV12-3 or TRBV12-4 to TRBJ1-5; no firm D call. Deletions cut 3 bases from V and 0 bases from J, with 9 bases between. The CDR3 loop spans 15 amino acids. The CDR3 nucleotides are TGTGCCAGCAGTTTTACCAGCTATAGCAATCAGCCCCAGCATTTT. Its protein product is CASSFTSYSNQPQHF.

The chain uses TRBV5-1 and TRBJ2-3; TRBD2 matches 8 bases. Germline V lookup: CDR1 SGHRS, CDR2 YFSETQ. This CDR3 has 15 residues. With 5 bases clipped from V and 4 bases from J, the junction kept 9 bases outside the gene matches. The CDR3 is CASSVGGAEADTQYF. In DNA form, the CDR3 reads TGCGCCAGCAGTGTCGGGGGGGCCGAAGCAGATACGCAGTATTTT. Supplemented by reference TRBV5-1 and TRBJ2-3, the full variable domain reads KAGVTQTPRYLIKTRGQQVTLSCSPISGHRSVSWYQQTPGQGLQFLFEYFSETQRNKGNFPGRFSGRQFSNSRSEMNVSTLELGDSALYLCASSVGGAEADTQYFGPGTRLTVL.

Only a few counts were recorded for this clonotype. The CDR3 loop is CAISELTSGRYGEQYF. The DNA for the CDR3 is TGTGCCATCAGTGAATTGACTAGCGGGAGATATGGCGAGCAGTACTTC. J is TRBJ2-7 and V is TRBV10-3; 12 positions match TRBD2. Germline trimming cut 3 bases from V and 6 bases from J; bases unmatched to any gene: 9. The CDR3 extends over 16 amino acids. Per the germline V gene, CDR1 is ENHRY and CDR2 is SYGVKD.

A word on this clonotype: Since a much larger clone is just one base distant, this may be a read error. V and J are TRBV29-1 and TRBJ2-3; D remains ambiguous. Per germline, CDR1 SQVTM and CDR2 ANQGSEA. This CDR3 comprises 14 residues. V lost 2 bases and J lost 1, with 10 bases in between. The CDR3 DNA sequence: TGCAGCGTTGAACTCTGTGGGGGCACAGATACGCAGTATTTT. The encoded protein is CSVELCGGTDTQYF.

Here the CDR3 reads CASSEDRRSYNEQFF. CDR3 DNA sequence: TGTGCCAGCAGTGAGGACAGGCGCTCCTACAATGAGCAGTTCTTC. The chain has TRBV6-4 and TRBJ2-1; TRBD1 aligns across 7 bases. Germline lookup yields CDR1 MRHNA and CDR2 SNTAGT. The CDR3 totals 15 residues. The V gene end was trimmed by 3 bases and the J gene end by 0 bases; junction bases not matched to a gene: 2.

The CDR3 region is CASSTTSFSYNEQYF. CDR3 nucleotide sequence: TGTGCCAGCAGTACCACTAGCTTCTCCTACAATGAGCAGTACTTC. The rearrangement links TRBV6-1 to TRBJ2-1; the D gene is possibly TRBD2 (6 bases). The J call may be incorrect, as the DNA end agrees better with TRBJ2-7. CDR1 is MNHNS and CDR2 is SASEGT in the germline V gene. The CDR3 has 15 residues.

The V call is TRBV12-3 or TRBV12-4, the J call TRBJ2-1, with 8 bases that match TRBD2. The ends lost 6 bases at V and 7 bases at J; junction bases unmatched: 14. The CDR3 covers 16 residues. The chain's CDR3 is CASSLLGGGPANEQFF. The CDR3 region has the DNA TGTGCCAGCAGCCTACTCGGGGGGGGGCCCGCAAATGAGCAGTTCTTC.

The table lists this clonotype with a few counts. This CDR3 is CASSEGDWNQPQHF. The CDR3 nucleotides read TGTGCCAGCAGTGAGGGGGATTGGAATCAGCCCCAGCATTTT. The chain recombines TRBV6-1 with TRBJ1-5; D perhaps matches TRBD1 (5 bases). This CDR3 has 14 residues. The ends were cut back, 3 bases at V and 4 bases at J, with 10 bases in the middle. CDR1 is MNHNS and CDR2 is SASEGT in the germline V gene.

This clonotype occurred a few times. The chain has TRBV6-6 and TRBJ2-3; 9 positions match TRBD2. Germline CDR1 MNHNY, CDR2 SVGAGI (reference sequence). V lost 2 bases to trimming and J lost 8 bases; unmatched junction nucleotides: 14. This CDR3 contains 17 residues. CDR3 protein: CASSYMTSGGTSPTQYF. CDR3 bases: TGTGCCAGCAGTTACATGACTAGCGGAGGGACTTCACCTACGCAGTATTTT.

The chain uses TRBV27 and TRBJ1-1, with D possibly TRBD1 on 5 matching bases. V lost 5 bases to trimming and J lost 4 bases, with 20 bases between them. The CDR3 runs 16 residues. Germline loops: CDR1 MNHEY, CDR2 SMNVEV (reference sequence). DNA of the CDR3: TGTGCCAGCAGTCCTCGGGACGGACCCCGAGTCACTGAAGCTTTCTTT. Translating it yields CASSPRDGPRVTEAFF.

This rearrangement joins TRBV6-5 to TRBJ1-5; D is uncertain. V was cut by 4 bases and J by 2 bases, with 15 bases left in between. The CDR3 is 16 amino acids. CDR1 is MNHEY and CDR2 is SVGAGI in the germline V gene. The CDR3 protein is CASSCTFRVGNQPQHF. CDR3 nucleotide sequence: TGTGCCAGCAGTTGTACCTTTAGGGTTGGCAATCAGCCCCAGCATTTT.

This clonotype has more than one count but fewer than ten. The rearrangement joins TRBV20-1 to TRBJ1-1; no clear D. The CDR3 has 11 residues. Trimming stripped 5 bases from V and 11 bases from J, with 15 bases between. CDR1 and CDR2 from the germline V gene are DFQATT and SNEGSKA (reference sequence). This CDR3 reads CSAPGVVGAFF. CDR3 coding DNA: TGCAGTGCTCCGGGAGTCGTGGGGGCTTTCTTT.

The gene calls are TRBV5-5 and TRBJ2-5; TRBD1 might be the D (6 bases). The length of the CDR3 is 14 residues. The germline V and J ends were trimmed by 4 bases and 9 bases, with 19 bases remaining between them. Germline-derived CDR1 and CDR2 are SGHKS and YYEKEE (reference sequence). The CDR3 loop reads CASSLDSLTGPQYF. The CDR3 DNA reads TGTGCCAGCAGCCTAGACTCCCTAACAGGGCCCCAGTACTTC.

The J gene is TRBJ2-3, the V gene TRBV20-1; D gene unclear. Germline values: CDR1 DFQATT, CDR2 SNEGSKA (reference sequence). The ends were cut back, 2 bases at V and 2 bases at J, with 11 bases in the middle. The CDR3 extends over 14 amino acids. The DNA for the CDR3 is TGCAGTGCTAGACTCCTCGTGCCCACAGATACGCAGTATTTT. Protein product: CSARLLVPTDTQYF.

The sample holds a few counts of this clonotype. J is TRBJ2-1 and V is TRBV5-6; 8 positions match TRBD1. The J call could be wrong; TRBJ2-7 is a better fit for the DNA end. The CDR3 consists of 15 residues. Germline values: CDR1 SGHDT, CDR2 YYEEEE. The CDR3 region has the DNA TGTGCCAGCAGCTTTCTAGACAGGGGTGCTTACGAGCAGTACTTC. This encodes CASSFLDRGAYEQYF.